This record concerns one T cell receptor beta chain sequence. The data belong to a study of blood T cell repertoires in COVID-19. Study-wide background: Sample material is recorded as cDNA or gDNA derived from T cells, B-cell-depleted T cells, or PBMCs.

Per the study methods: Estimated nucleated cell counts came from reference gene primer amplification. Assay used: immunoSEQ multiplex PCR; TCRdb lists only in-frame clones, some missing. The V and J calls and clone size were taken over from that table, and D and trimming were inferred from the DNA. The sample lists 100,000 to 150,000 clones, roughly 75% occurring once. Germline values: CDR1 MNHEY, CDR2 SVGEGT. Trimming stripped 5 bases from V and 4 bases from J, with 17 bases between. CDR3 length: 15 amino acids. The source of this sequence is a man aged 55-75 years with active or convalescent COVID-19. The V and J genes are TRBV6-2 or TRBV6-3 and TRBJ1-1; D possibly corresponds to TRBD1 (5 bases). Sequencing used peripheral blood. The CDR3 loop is CASSAGLGEGTEAFF. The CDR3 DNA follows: TGTGCCAGCAGTGCCGGCCTGGGGGAGGGCACTGAAGCTTTCTTT.